The clone carrying this T cell receptor (beta chain) was counted ten times or more. The data originate from a study of T cells in Graves' hyperthyroidism and ophthalmopathy. Each diagnosis was grounded in clinical symptoms, serum thyroxine and TRAb, thyroid ultrasound, and orbital computed tomography. CDR1 and CDR2 (germline): SGHVS, FQNEAQ. This CDR3 is built from 15 residues. Trimming removed 1 base from V and 7 bases from J, with 14 bases in between. It was RNA transcripts that yielded the amplified TCR beta CDR3 regions. HTBI primers were used for first-round RT-PCR of the TCR CDR3. TCRdb recomputed calls from the multiplex PCR reads with MiXCR, one row per CDR3 protein. Here the sample spans some 490,000 distinct CDR3 sequences, 22% being singletons.

Sequencing was done on a sample of blood. The chain employs TRBV7-8 and TRBJ1-5; possible D gene TRBD1, 6 bases. This clonotype originated in a woman aged 70-85 years with Graves' ophthalmopathy. CDR3 coding DNA: TGTGCCAGCAGCTTAGGGTACAGGGAGGGCCAGCCCCAGCATTTT. Its protein is CASSLGYREGQPQHF.